This TCR beta chain is drawn from a study of monozygotic twins with inflammatory bowel disease (dated by TCRdb to about 2019). Turning to the overall study: A total of about 28 monozygotic twin pairs were included in the full study, comprising nine German pairs (four IBD-concordant, five IBD-discordant) and 19 IBD-discordant Danish pairs. Disease-associated traits were sought mainly through comparisons between IBD patients and their genetically identical healthy co-twins within discordant pairs. Each individual had, on average, about 151 000 unique TCRalpha sequences and 181 000 unique TCRbeta sequences available for analysis.

Details on this clonotype: Its target antigen remains unknown.

Receptors were amplified or captured by 5' RACE. Each TCR library was prepared from about 3.5 ug of total RNA. For each sample, cDNA synthesis with SMARTScribe reverse transcriptase was split into eight separate reactions. During cDNA synthesis, template switching was used to introduce unique molecular identifiers that contained a 6-nucleotide sample barcode. Amplification of TCRalpha and TCRbeta cDNA involved two nested PCRs of roughly 17 and 9 cycles, and each PCR was followed by bead purification. Before amplification, the cDNA was both treated with uracil DNA-glycosylase and purified with the QIAquick PCR purification kit. The second PCR was the step at which Illumina TruSeq-compatible adapters and sample-specific barcodes were added. Library quality and concentration were assessed using TapeStation and Qubit, and 5 to 6 ng of each library was pooled. Sequencing of the pooled libraries was done on an Illumina HiSeq2500 single-index Rapid Run using custom sequencing primers and 2 x 100 bp reads. As for the original processing: MiGEC version 1.2.6 was used for UMI-based consensus assembly, which corrected PCR and sequencing errors. MiXCR version 2.1.1 handled V(D)J alignment, clonotype assembly and CDR3 extraction. To normalise gene usage, clonotype sharing and MAIT/NKT TCR abundance, the top 1000, 10 000 and 20 000 clonotypes in each sample were analysed. After downsampling to 27 000 UMIs, diversity was calculated as the inverse Simpson index using the vegan R package. Paired Mann-Whitney U tests were applied to discordant twin pairs, with Benjamini-Hochberg correction for multiple testing. After the reads were reprocessed by TCRdb, one entry was made per CDR3 protein sequence, with no DNA. These V and J calls originate from TCRdb's pipeline instead of the authors' own analysis. The table kept for this sample lists 420,000 or so distinct CDR3 sequences. The ten most abundant clones make up less than 2.5% of the sample.

From each donor, a 2.5 ml peripheral blood sample was drawn into PAXgene tubes and stored at -80 degrees C. Without T cell sorting, total RNA was isolated from whole blood using the PAXgene blood miRNA kit on an automated QIAcube. Peripheral blood from monozygotic twin pairs concordant or discordant for inflammatory bowel disease was subjected to deep TCRalpha and TCRbeta repertoire profiling with unique molecular barcoding. For every twin pair, smoking habits were documented, and each individual was categorised as a current, former or never smoker. Study-wide findings and limitations: Concordant and discordant twins showed no difference in repertoire similarity, possibly because of limited statistical power. The analysis was unable to tell different T cell subtypes apart. Compared with healthy twins, IBD patients shared fewer clonotypes with other individuals, and the difference was most pronounced in patients with signs of disease activity. Because patients were on differing immunosuppressive treatments, the repertoires may have picked up extra background noise and inter-individual variability. The results gave no support for a single strong signal or clonotype linked to IBD. TCRbeta repertoire diversity, by inverse Simpson index, was decreased in IBD patients compared with their healthy co-twins.

Specimen: blood. This sequence originates from a human donor with ulcerative colitis or Crohn's disease, or a healthy co-twin of an affected twin (not recorded which).

The CDR3 in this case is CASSSTLDRGYEQYF. The V and J genes are TRBV28 and TRBJ2-7; the D call of TRBD1 rests on TCRdb alone, since no DNA is present to check it. Including cysteine and phenylalanine, the CDR3 has 15 amino acids. DNA was not recorded. CDR1 and CDR2 (MDHEN, SYDVKM) derive from the germline V gene. With the rest looked up from the reference TRBV28 and TRBJ2-7 genes rather than sequenced, the full variable domain is DVKVTQSSRYLVKRTGEKVFLECVQDMDHENMFWYRQDPGLGLRLIYFSYDVKMKEKGDIPEGYSVSREKKERFSLILESASTNQTSMYLCASSSTLDRGYEQYFGPGTRLTVT.